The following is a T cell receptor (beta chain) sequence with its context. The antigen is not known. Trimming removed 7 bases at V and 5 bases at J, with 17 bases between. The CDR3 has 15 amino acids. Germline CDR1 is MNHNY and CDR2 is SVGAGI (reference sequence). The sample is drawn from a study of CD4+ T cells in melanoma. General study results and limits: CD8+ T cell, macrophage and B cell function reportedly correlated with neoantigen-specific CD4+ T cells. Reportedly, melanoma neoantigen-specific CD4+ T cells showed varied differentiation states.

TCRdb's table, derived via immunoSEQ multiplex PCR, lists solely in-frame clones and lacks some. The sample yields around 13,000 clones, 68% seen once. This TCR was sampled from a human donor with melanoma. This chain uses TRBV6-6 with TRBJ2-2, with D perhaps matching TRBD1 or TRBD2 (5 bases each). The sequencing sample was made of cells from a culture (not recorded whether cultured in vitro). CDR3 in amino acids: CASIRGLEVTGELFF. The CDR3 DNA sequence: TGTGCCAGCATTCGGGGCTTAGAGGTTACCGGGGAGCTGTTTTTT.